The 5 T cell receptor beta chains below were found in one sample sequenced in a study of T-cell memory formation after mild COVID-19. TCRdb reprocessed the 5' RACE reads with MiXCR, giving one entry per CDR3 protein. This table has about 600,000 distinct CDR3 sequences, about 20% appearing once. What was sequenced was PBMCs or a T cell subset sorted from them (not recorded which). These receptors were taken from an adult woman who had mild COVID-19 (a few samples of this study predate the infection). Cell type and time point are not known.

This clonotype appeared a few times. The chain combines TRBV20-1 with TRBJ2-5; TRBD2 matches at 7 bases. CDR1 DFQATT and CDR2 SNEGSKA come from the germline V gene (reference sequence). The CDR3 runs to 14 residues. V dropped 4 bases and J dropped 2; count of bases not matched to a gene: 7. Here the CDR3 DNA reads TGCAGTGCTACGCGGGAGACGGCACAAGAGACCCAGTACTTC. Protein product: CSATRETAQETQYF.

This clonotype was counted a few times. The chain uses TRBV11-2 and TRBJ2-7; TRBD1 matches 7 bases. This CDR3 spans 18 amino acids. The V gene's germline CDR1 is SGHAT and CDR2 FQNNGV. J was trimmed by 5 bases and V by 0 bases; bases with no gene match: 16. This CDR3 is CASSLDPGSTGSWDEQYF. CDR3 nucleotides: TGTGCCAGCAGCTTAGATCCGGGATCGACAGGGAGCTGGGACGAGCAGTACTTC.

This clonotype was picked up a small number of times. CDR3 bases: TGTGCCAGCAGCCAGGCCAGGACTGGGGCCAACGTCCTGACTTTC. It codes for CASSQARTGANVLTF. The chain uses TRBV7-3 and TRBJ2-6; D is unresolved. Trimming left V 5 bases short and J 2 bases short, with 10 bases between. Germline V CDR1 and CDR2: SGHTA, FQGTGA. There are 15 residues in the CDR3.

The gene calls are TRBV3-1 and TRBJ1-2, with a tentative D call TRBD1 (5 bases). The V gene's germline CDR1 is LGHDT and CDR2 YNNKEL (reference sequence). V lost 0 bases and J 7 bases, leaving 12 bases between the germline ends. The CDR3 is made up of 14 amino acids. CDR3 sequence reads: CASSQDGRAGGYTF. CDR3 in DNA: TGTGCCAGCAGCCAAGACGGCAGGGCGGGTGGCTACACCTTC.

This clonotype has just a few counts. This rearrangement joins TRBV24-1 to TRBJ2-1, with D hard to call. The germline CDR1 and CDR2 sequences are KGHDR and SFDVKD. CDR3 length: 16 residues. Trimming took 2 bases from V and 3 from J, leaving 13 bases between them. In DNA, the CDR3 is TGTGCCACCAGTGATTCGTGGAGTGCGGTCTACAATGAGCAGTTCTTC. Protein sequence: CATSDSWSAVYNEQFF.